One TCR beta chain is described in this entry. How the authors handled the data: Cell counts per sample came from amplifying reference gene primers. TCRdb's table, derived via immunoSEQ multiplex PCR, lists solely in-frame clones and lacks some. V, J and clone size were drawn from that table, and D and trimming were deduced from the DNA. The sample lists just over 250,000 clones; approximately 86% were seen once. The entry originates in a study of blood T cell repertoires in COVID-19. Study details: Material from acute and convalescent COVID-19 was sourced from the United States, Italy and Spain. In each case, the material was cDNA or gDNA derived from T cells, B-cell-depleted T cells, or PBMCs.

Trimming at V came to 1 base and at J to 3 bases, leaving 9 bases not matched to a gene. In germline, CDR1 is MNHNS, CDR2 SASEGT. The CDR3 length is 17 residues. This clonotype was obtained from a man in his forties or fifties who had recovered from COVID-19. V is TRBV6-1 and J is TRBJ2-7, with 10 bases lining up with TRBD2. Material for sequencing was peripheral blood. DNA for the CDR3: TGTGCCAGCAGTGAAGATGGTACCGGGACTAGCGTCTACGAGCAGTACTTC. Translated, it gives CASSEDGTGTSVYEQYF.